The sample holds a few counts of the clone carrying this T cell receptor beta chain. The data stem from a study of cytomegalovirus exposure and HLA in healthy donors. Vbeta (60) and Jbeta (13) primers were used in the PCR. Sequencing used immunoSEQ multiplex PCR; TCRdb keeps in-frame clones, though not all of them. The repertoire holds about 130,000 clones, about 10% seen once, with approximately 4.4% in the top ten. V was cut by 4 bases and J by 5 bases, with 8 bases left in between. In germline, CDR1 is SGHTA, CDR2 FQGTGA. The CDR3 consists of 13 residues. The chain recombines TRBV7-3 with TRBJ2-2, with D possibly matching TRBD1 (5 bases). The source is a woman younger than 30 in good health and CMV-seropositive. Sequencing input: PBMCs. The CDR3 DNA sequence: TGTGCCAGCAGCTCAGGGTATACCGGGGAGCTGTTTTTT. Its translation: CASSSGYTGELFF.